This TCR beta chain was sequenced in a study of blood T cell repertoires in COVID-19. The CDR3 sequence is 16 residues long. Germline CDR1 SGDLS, CDR2 YYNGEE. V was pared by 0 bases and J by 1 base, with 11 bases between. Libraries were prepared by immunoSEQ multiplex PCR; TCRdb keeps only in-frame clonotypes and omits some of them. The sample carries 300,000 to 400,000 clones, roughly 90% recorded once. Comment on this clone: This sample includes further DNA sequences coding for the same CDR3.

The source of this sequence is a woman aged 30 to 39 who had been exposed to COVID-19. Sequencing was carried out using PBMCs or T cells enriched from blood (not recorded which). The chain couples TRBV9 to TRBJ1-3; TRBD1 might be the D (5 bases). The CDR3 loop reads CASSVAGGHSGNTIYF. The CDR3 DNA reads as TGTGCCAGCAGCGTAGCGGGCGGACATTCTGGAAACACCATATATTTT.